The next 18 T cell receptor beta chains were all read from a single sample in a study of T cell repertoires in cytomegalovirus infection. The antigens of these receptors remain unknown. Each CDR3 protein gets one entry after TCRdb re-called the reads with MiXCR. The data show approximately 1,000,000 distinct CDR3 sequences, about a third seen once. The sequencing here drew on cultured CD8+ T cells from PBMCs, taken from culture after CMV antigen stimulation. The receptors derive from a human donor in good health (CMV status not recorded). Some clones in this sample may be carry-over from other donors' samples.

The chain recombines TRBV19 with TRBJ1-5, with a tentative D call TRBD1 (5 bases). Germline CDR1 is LNHDA and CDR2 is SQIVND (reference sequence). Trimming removed 3 bases at V and 0 bases at J, with 12 bases between. CDR3 length: 16 amino acids. Here the CDR3 DNA reads TGTGCCAGTAGTATTTCGGGGCGAGATAGCAATCAGCCCCAGCATTTT. Residues: CASSISGRDSNQPQHF.

This clonotype occurred a few times. The chain uses TRBV7-9 and TRBJ1-3; no reliable D call. V was cut by 5 bases and J by 4 bases, with 15 bases left in between. The CDR3 runs 15 residues. The germline V gene encodes CDR1 SEHNR and CDR2 FQNEAQ (reference sequence). The CDR3 loop reads CASSPIDLNGNTIYF. For the CDR3, the DNA is TGTGCCAGCAGCCCCATCGACTTAAACGGAAACACCATATATTTT.

This clonotype was detected ten times or more. The chain links TRBV4-1 to TRBJ1-1; D unresolved. Looked up from germline, CDR1 is MGHRA and CDR2 is YSYEKL. V lost 1 base, J lost 0 bases, and 6 bases lay in between. The CDR3 contains 14 residues. The CDR3: CASSQVGMNTEAFF. The CDR3 DNA follows: TGCGCCAGCAGCCAAGTAGGCATGAACACTGAAGCTTTCTTT.

V and J are TRBV27 and TRBJ2-5, with D possibly being TRBD2 (5 bases). The CDR3 consists of 15 residues. V shed 3 bases and J shed 5 bases, with 16 bases lying between them. CDR1 and CDR2 from the germline V gene are MNHEY and SMNVEV (reference sequence). As DNA, the CDR3 is TGTGCCAGCAGTTTTAGCCGGGAAATACCGGAGACCCAGTACTTC. Protein: CASSFSREIPETQYF.

J is TRBJ2-5 and V is TRBV11-2; D is unresolved. This CDR3 comprises 13 residues. Per germline, CDR1 SGHAT and CDR2 FQNNGV. The V end lost 6 bases, the J end lost 0 bases, and 8 bases lay between the germline ends. The CDR3 reads CASRAGHQETQYF. The CDR3 DNA is TGTGCCAGCAGGGCCGGGCACCAAGAGACCCAGTACTTC.

This clonotype has only a few counts. CDR3 sequence: CASSSTGEVWQPQHF. In nucleotides, the CDR3 is TGTGCCAGCAGTTCGACAGGGGAGGTTTGGCAGCCCCAGCATTTT. The rearrangement joins TRBV12-3 or TRBV12-4 to TRBJ1-5; TRBD1 matches 8 bases. This CDR3 has 15 amino acids. The ends lost 4 bases at V and 7 bases at J; junction bases unmatched: 9.

In this sample, this clonotype turned up once. J is TRBJ2-3 and V is TRBV27, with 14 bases matching TRBD2. Germline V gives CDR1 MNHEY, CDR2 SMNVEV (reference sequence). V was pared by 7 bases and J by 0 bases, with 9 bases of the junction left unmatched. CDR3 length equals 18 residues. Here the CDR3 reads CASTPGTSGGPSTDTQYF. For the CDR3, the DNA is TGTGCCAGCACCCCCGGGACTAGCGGGGGCCCGAGCACAGATACGCAGTATTTT.

This clonotype was picked up a small number of times. The chain links TRBV7-6 to TRBJ2-7, with TRBD1 matching over 8 bases. The germline V gene encodes CDR1 SGHVS and CDR2 FNYEAQ. The CDR3 contains 17 residues. Trimming cost V 1 base and J 3 bases; bases outside gene matches: 11. CDR3 in DNA: TGTGCCAGCAGCTTAGGGGAGCGACAGGGGCCATACTACGAGCAGTACTTC. This codes for CASSLGERQGPYYEQYF. Full variable domain (remainder filled in from reference TRBV7-6 and TRBJ2-7): GAGVSQSPRYKVTKRGQDVALRCDPISGHVSLYWYRQALGQGPEFLTYFNYEAQQDKSGLPNDRFSAERPEGSISTLTIQRTEQRDSAMYRCASSLGERQGPYYEQYFGPGTRLTVT.

This clonotype was found many times. V is TRBV5-1 and J is TRBJ2-3; unclear D gene. Germline CDR1 and CDR2: SGHRS and YFSETQ. The CDR3 consists of 15 residues. V was clipped by 5 bases and J by 3 bases, with 16 bases between them. CDR3 sequence reads: CASSLRAQRTDTQYF. DNA for the CDR3: TGCGCCAGCAGTCTAAGGGCCCAAAGGACAGATACGCAGTATTTT.

This clonotype was counted ten times or more. This chain joins TRBV12-3 or TRBV12-4 and TRBJ1-5; D is ambiguous. There are 16 residues in the CDR3. Trimming removed 10 bases at V and 0 bases at J, with 19 bases between. In DNA, the CDR3 is TGTGCCATCTTTACGGGCGGTCTTTATAGCAATCAGCCCCAGCATTTT. It is translated as CAIFTGGLYSNQPQHF.

This clonotype appeared a few times. The chain uses TRBV7-9 and TRBJ2-3; perhaps D is TRBD1 or TRBD2 (6 bases each). The germline V and J ends were trimmed by 7 bases and 0 bases, with 14 bases remaining between them. Looked up from germline, CDR1 is SEHNR and CDR2 is FQNEAQ (reference sequence). This CDR3 has 15 amino acids. The CDR3 spells CASTRGGGSTDTQYF. CDR3 bases: TGTGCCAGCACCAGGGGAGGTGGAAGCACAGATACGCAGTATTTT.

The gene calls are TRBV15 and TRBJ2-5, with 7 bases lining up with TRBD1. V lost 1 base, J lost 2 bases, and 4 bases stayed unmatched. Germline V gives CDR1 LNHNV, CDR2 YYDKDF (reference sequence). There are 15 residues in the CDR3. The CDR3 region has the DNA TGTGCCACCAGCAGAGGGACAGGACGGCAAGAGACCCAGTACTTC. Translation: CATSRGTGRQETQYF.

The chain is built from TRBV4-3 and TRBJ2-1; no definite D call. V was shortened by 0 bases and J by 4 bases, with 4 bases between the two germline ends. The CDR3 has 13 residues. Looked up from germline, CDR1 is LGHNA and CDR2 is YSLEER. The DNA of the CDR3 is TGCGCCAGCAGCCAAGAAGCTTACAATGAGCAGTTCTTC. It specifies CASSQEAYNEQFF.

This clonotype was detected a few times. The gene calls are TRBV4-1 and TRBJ2-3; D gene unclear. The V end lost 3 bases, the J end lost 2 bases, and 6 bases lay between the germline ends. CDR1 MGHRA and CDR2 YSYEKL come from the germline V gene. This CDR3 is built from 13 residues. CDR3 sequence (DNA): TGCGCCAGCAGCCAGGACCCCACAGATACGCAGTATTTT. It specifies CASSQDPTDTQYF.

This chain joins TRBV5-4 and TRBJ2-1; the D is unclear. CDR1 SGHNT and CDR2 YYREEE come from the germline V gene (reference sequence). CDR3 length equals 13 residues. Trimming shortened V by 0 bases and J by 8 bases, and 9 bases separated the two germline ends. As DNA, the CDR3 is TGTGCCAGCAGCTTGGAGAGGATCGATGAGCAGTTCTTC. Encoded protein: CASSLERIDEQFF.

The rearrangement links TRBV6-6 to TRBJ1-2; D is ambiguous. The V end was cut by 2 bases, the J end by 0 bases, with 7 bases between. The germline CDR1 and CDR2 sequences are MNHNY and SVGAGI (reference sequence). The CDR3 covers 14 residues. This CDR3 is CASSYVYSNYGYTF. The CDR3 DNA reads as TGTGCCAGCAGTTACGTTTATTCTAACTATGGCTACACCTTC.

The CDR3 region is CASSITGGSEQYV. The CDR3 DNA follows: TGTGCCAGCAGTATCACAGGGGGTTCCGAGCAGTACGTC. The J gene is TRBJ2-7, the V gene TRBV6-2 or TRBV6-3, with TRBD1 matching 8 bases. V lost 5 bases, J lost 6 bases, and 6 bases stayed unmatched. Germline assignment: CDR1 MNHEY and CDR2 SVGEGT. The CDR3 loop spans 13 amino acids.

This clonotype appeared a few times. The V call is TRBV7-6, the J call TRBJ1-4; no clear D gene. Germline V gene sequence: CDR1 SGHVS, CDR2 FNYEAQ. This CDR3 contains 10 residues. CDR3 residues: CATGAGKLFF. The CDR3 nucleotides are TGTGCTACTGGCGCCGGGAAACTGTTTTTT.